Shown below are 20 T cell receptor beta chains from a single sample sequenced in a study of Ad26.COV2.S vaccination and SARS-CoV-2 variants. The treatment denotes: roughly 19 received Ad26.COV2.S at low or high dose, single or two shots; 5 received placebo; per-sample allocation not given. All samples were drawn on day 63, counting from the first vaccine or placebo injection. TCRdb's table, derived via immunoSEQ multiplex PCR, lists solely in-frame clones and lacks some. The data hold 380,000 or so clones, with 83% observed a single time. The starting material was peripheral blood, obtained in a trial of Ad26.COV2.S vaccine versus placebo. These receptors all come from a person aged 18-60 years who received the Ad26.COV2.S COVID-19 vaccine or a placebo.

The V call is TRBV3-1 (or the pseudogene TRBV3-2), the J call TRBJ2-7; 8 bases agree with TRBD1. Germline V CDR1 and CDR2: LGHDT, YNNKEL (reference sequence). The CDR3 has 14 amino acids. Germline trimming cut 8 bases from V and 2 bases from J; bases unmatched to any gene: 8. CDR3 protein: CASPARDRTYEQYF. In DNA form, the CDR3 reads TGTGCCAGCCCTGCCCGGGACAGGACCTACGAGCAGTACTTC.

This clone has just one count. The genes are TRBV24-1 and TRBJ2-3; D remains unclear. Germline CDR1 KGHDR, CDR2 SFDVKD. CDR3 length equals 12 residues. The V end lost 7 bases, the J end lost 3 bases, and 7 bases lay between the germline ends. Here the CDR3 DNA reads TGTGCCACCAGGTCTAGTACAGATACGCAGTATTTT. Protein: CATRSSTDTQYF.

The chain's CDR3 is CSASEGSGNTIYF. CDR3 DNA sequence: TGCAGTGCTAGTGAGGGATCTGGAAACACCATATATTTT. The V gene is TRBV20-1, the J gene TRBJ1-3; D call uncertain. Germline assignment: CDR1 DFQATT and CDR2 SNEGSKA (reference sequence). The CDR3 runs to 13 residues. Deletions cut 3 bases from V and 1 base from J, with 7 bases between.

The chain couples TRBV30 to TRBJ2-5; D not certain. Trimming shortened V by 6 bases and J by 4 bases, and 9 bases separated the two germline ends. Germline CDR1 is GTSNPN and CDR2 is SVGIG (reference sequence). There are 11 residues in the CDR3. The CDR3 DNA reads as TGTGCCTGCTCTAGGAGAGAGACCCAGTACTTC. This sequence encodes CACSRRETQYF.

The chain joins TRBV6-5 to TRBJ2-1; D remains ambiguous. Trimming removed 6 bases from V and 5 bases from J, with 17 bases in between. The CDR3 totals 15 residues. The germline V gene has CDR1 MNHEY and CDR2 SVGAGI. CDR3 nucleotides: TGTGCCAGCAGAATACTGTGGGAACCGAACAATGAGCAGTTCTTC. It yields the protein CASRILWEPNNEQFF.

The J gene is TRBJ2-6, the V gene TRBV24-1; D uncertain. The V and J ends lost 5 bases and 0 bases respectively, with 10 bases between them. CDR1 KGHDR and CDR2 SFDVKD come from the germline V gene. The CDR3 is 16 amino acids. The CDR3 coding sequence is TGTGCCACCAGTGTCACGGACGGCTCTGGGGCCAACGTCCTGACTTTC. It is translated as CATSVTDGSGANVLTF.

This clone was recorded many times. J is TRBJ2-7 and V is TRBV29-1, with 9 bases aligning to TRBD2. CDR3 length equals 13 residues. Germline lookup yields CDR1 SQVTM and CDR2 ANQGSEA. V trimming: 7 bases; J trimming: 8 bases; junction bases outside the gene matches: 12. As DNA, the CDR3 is TGCAGCGCTCTAGCGGGGCCCTTATCCCAGCAGTACTTC. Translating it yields CSALAGPLSQQYF.

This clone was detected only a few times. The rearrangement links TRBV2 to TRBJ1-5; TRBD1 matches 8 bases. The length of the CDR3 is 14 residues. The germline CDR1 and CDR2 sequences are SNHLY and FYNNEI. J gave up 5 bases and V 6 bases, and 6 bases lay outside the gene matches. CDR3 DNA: TGTGCCAGCAGCCCACAGGGGGTGTATCAGCCCCAGCATTTT. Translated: CASSPQGVYQPQHF.

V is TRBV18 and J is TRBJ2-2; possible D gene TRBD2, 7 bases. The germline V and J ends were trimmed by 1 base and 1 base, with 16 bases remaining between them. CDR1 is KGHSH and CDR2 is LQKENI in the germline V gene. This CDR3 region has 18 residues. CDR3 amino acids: CASSPLFAGAENTGELFF. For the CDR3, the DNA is TGTGCCAGCTCACCACTTTTTGCGGGGGCGGAGAACACCGGGGAGCTGTTTTTT.

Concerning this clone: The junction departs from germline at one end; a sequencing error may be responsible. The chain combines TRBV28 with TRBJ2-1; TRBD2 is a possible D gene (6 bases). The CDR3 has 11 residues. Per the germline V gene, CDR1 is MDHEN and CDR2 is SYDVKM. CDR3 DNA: TGTGCCAGCAGGCATGGCGGGGTGGGGGTCTTC. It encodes CASRHGGVGVF.

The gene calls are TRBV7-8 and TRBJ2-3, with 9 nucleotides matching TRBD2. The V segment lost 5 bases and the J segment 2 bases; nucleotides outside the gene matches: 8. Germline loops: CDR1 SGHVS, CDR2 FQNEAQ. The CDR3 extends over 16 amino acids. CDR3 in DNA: TGTGCCAGCAGCCGGGGTAGCGGGGGAGTCACAGATACGCAGTATTTT. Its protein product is CASSRGSGGVTDTQYF.

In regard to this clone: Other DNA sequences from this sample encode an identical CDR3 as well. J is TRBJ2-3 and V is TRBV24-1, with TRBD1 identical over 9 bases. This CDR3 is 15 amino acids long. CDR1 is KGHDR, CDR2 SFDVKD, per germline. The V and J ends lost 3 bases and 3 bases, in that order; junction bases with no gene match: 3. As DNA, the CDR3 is TGTGCCACCAGTGATCCGACAGGGGGGACAGATACGCAGTATTTT. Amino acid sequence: CATSDPTGGTDTQYF.

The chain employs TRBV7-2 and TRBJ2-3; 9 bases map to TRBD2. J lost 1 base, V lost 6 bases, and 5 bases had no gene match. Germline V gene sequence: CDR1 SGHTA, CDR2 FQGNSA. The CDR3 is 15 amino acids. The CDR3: CASSRASGGTDTQYF. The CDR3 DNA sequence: TGTGCCAGCAGTCGGGCTAGCGGGGGCACAGATACGCAGTATTTT. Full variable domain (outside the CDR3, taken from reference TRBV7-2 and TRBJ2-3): GAGVSQSPSNKVTEKGKDVELRCDPISGHTALYWYRQSLGQGLEFLIYFQGNSAPDKSGLPSDRFSAERTGGSVSTLTIQRTQQEDSAVYLCASSRASGGTDTQYFGPGTRLTVL.

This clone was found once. The CDR3 reads CASSQESGLAGGTGELFF. For the CDR3, the DNA is TGCGCCAGCAGCCAAGAGTCGGGACTAGCGGGGGGAACCGGGGAGCTGTTTTTT. V usage is TRBV4-3 and J usage is TRBJ2-2, with 15 bases aligning to TRBD2. Losses at the gene ends were 0 bases for V and 5 bases for J; bases not matched to a gene: 4. The CDR3 is made up of 18 amino acids. Germline V gives CDR1 LGHNA, CDR2 YSLEER.

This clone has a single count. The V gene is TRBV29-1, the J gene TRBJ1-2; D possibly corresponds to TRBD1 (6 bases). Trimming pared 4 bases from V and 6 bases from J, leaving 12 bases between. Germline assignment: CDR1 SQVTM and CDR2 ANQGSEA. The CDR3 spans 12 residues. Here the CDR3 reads CSVGGRGHGYTF. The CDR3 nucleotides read TGCAGCGTTGGAGGCAGGGGACATGGCTACACCTTC.

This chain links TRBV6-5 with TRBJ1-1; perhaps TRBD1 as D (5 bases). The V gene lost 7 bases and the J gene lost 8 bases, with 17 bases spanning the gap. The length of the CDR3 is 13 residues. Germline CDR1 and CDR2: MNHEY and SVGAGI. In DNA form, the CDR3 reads TGTGCCAGCATGAGGGACGGGCTGGGCGAAGCTTTCTTT. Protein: CASMRDGLGEAFF.

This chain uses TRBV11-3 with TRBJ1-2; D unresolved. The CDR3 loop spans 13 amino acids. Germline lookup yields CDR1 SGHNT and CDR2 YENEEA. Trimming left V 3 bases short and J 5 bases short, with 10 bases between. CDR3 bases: TGTGCCAGCAGCTTGGGTTGGGAGTATGGCTACACCTTC. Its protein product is CASSLGWEYGYTF.

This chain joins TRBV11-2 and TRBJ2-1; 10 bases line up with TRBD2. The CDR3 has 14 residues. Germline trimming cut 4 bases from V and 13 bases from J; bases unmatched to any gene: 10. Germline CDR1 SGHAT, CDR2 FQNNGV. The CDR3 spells CASSSWTSGGRQFF. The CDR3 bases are TGTGCCAGCAGCTCGTGGACTAGCGGAGGGCGACAGTTCTTC.

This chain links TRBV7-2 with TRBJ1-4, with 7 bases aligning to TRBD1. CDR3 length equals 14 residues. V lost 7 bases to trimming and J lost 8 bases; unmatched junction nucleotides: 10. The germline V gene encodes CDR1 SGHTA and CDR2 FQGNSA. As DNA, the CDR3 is TGTGCCAGCACCCTTAGACAGGGCGGGGAAAAACTGTTTTTT. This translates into CASTLRQGGEKLFF.

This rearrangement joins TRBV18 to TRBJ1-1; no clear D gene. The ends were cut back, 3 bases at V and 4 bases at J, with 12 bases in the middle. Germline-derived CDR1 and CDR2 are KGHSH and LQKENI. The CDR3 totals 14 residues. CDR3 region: CASSPDRGVTEAFF. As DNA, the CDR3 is TGTGCCAGCTCACCGGATCGGGGTGTCACTGAAGCTTTCTTT.